The 9 T cell receptor beta chains reported below all come from one sample, sequenced in a study of T cell responses to AZD1222 COVID-19 vaccine. Libraries were prepared by immunoSEQ multiplex PCR; TCRdb keeps only in-frame clonotypes and omits some of them. Of more than 95,000 clones listed, 75% to 90% are singletons. Specimen: peripheral blood, collected 28 days after the second AZD1222 dose. These receptors were obtained from an adult who received the AZD1222 COVID-19 vaccine.

This rearrangement joins TRBV4-2 to TRBJ2-5; D call uncertain. CDR3 length: 12 amino acids. Germline values: CDR1 LGHNA, CDR2 YNFKEQ. Trimming stripped 0 bases from V and 4 bases from J, with 3 bases between. The CDR3 region has the DNA TGTGCCAGCAGCCAAGAAAGAGAGACCCAGTACTTC. Translated, it gives CASSQERETQYF.

This clone is a singleton in its sample. V usage is TRBV5-1 and J usage is TRBJ2-7, with 8 bases that match TRBD1. Germline V lookup: CDR1 SGHRS, CDR2 YFSETQ. The CDR3 length is 12 residues. J gave up 6 bases and V 3 bases, and 2 bases lay outside the gene matches. The CDR3 nucleotides read TGCGCCAGCAGCTCGACAGGGGTCGAGCAGTACTTC. It yields the protein CASSSTGVEQYF.

As to this clone: The sample carries other DNA sequences with the same CDR3. V gene TRBV7-2 combines with J gene TRBJ2-7; no reliable D call. With 5 bases removed from V and 0 bases from J, the gap between germline ends came to 2 bases. The CDR3 contains 11 residues. CDR1 SGHTA and CDR2 FQGNSA come from the germline V gene. Here the CDR3 DNA reads TGTGCCAGCAGCCTCTCCTACGAGCAGTACTTC. Its protein product is CASSLSYEQYF.

The chain has TRBV7-9 and TRBJ2-7; 7 bases line up with TRBD1. The CDR3 loop spans 15 amino acids. V lost 5 bases, J lost 2 bases, and 9 bases stayed unmatched. Germline V CDR1 and CDR2: SEHNR, FQNEAQ (reference sequence). The CDR3 DNA is TGTGCCAGCAGCCCAGACAGGGTTATTACCTACGAGCAGTACTTC. Its translation is CASSPDRVITYEQYF.

V usage is TRBV5-4 and J usage is TRBJ1-1, with D uncertain. The CDR3 loop spans 13 amino acids. Germline lookup yields CDR1 SGHNT and CDR2 YYREEE (reference sequence). Trimming pared 0 bases from V and 1 base from J, leaving 4 bases between. The DNA for the CDR3 is TGTGCCAGCAGCTTGGGCAAGAACACTGAAGCTTTCTTT. Its protein product is CASSLGKNTEAFF. Based on the CDR3 plus reference TRBV5-4 and TRBJ1-1, the full variable domain is ETGVTQSPTHLIKTRGQQVTLRCSSQSGHNTVSWYQQALGQGPQFIFQYYREEENGRGNFPPRFSGLQFPNYSSELNVNALELDDSALYLCASSLGKNTEAFFGQGTRLTVV.

The chain couples TRBV11-2 to TRBJ1-4; no definite D call. Germline V lookup: CDR1 SGHAT, CDR2 FQNNGV. The CDR3 extends over 15 amino acids. V lost 8 bases to trimming and J lost 0 bases, with 13 bases between them. CDR3 DNA sequence: TGTGCCAGCTCCGACCCAGTTGCAACTAATGAAAAACTGTTTTTT. Amino acids: CASSDPVATNEKLFF. The whole variable domain, filled in from reference TRBV11-2 and TRBJ1-4, reads EAGVAQSPRYKIIEKRQSVAFWCNPISGHATLYWYQQILGQGPKLLIQFQNNGVVDDSQLPKDRFSAERLKGVDSTLKIQPAKLEDSAVYLCASSDPVATNEKLFFGSGTQLSVL.

This clone was recorded a few times. The chain couples TRBV7-2 to TRBJ2-1; D is undetermined. The CDR3 consists of 17 residues. The germline V gene has CDR1 SGHTA and CDR2 FQGNSA. V shed 3 bases and J shed 0 bases, with 15 bases lying between them. The CDR3 nucleotides are TGTGCCAGCAGCTTGTTAGCCCCTTTGAGCTCCTACAATGAGCAGTTCTTC. It translates to CASSLLAPLSSYNEQFF. Looking up the rest from reference TRBV7-2 and TRBJ2-1 gives the full variable domain: GAGVSQSPSNKVTEKGKDVELRCDPISGHTALYWYRQSLGQGLEFLIYFQGNSAPDKSGLPSDRFSAERTGGSVSTLTIQRTQQEDSAVYLCASSLLAPLSSYNEQFFGPGTRLTVL.

The chain carries TRBV19 and TRBJ2-7, with TRBD2 matching over 9 bases. Germline assignment: CDR1 LNHDA and CDR2 SQIVND (reference sequence). V was pared by 5 bases and J by 2 bases, with 10 bases of the junction left unmatched. CDR3 length equals 16 residues. The CDR3, as DNA: TGTGCCAGTAGTTCCTCCAGAAGCGGGGGGACCTACGAGCAGTACTTC. Its translation is CASSSSRSGGTYEQYF.

V is TRBV27 and J is TRBJ2-7; 9 bases agree with TRBD1. The CDR3 is 15 residues long. J was trimmed by 3 bases and V by 2 bases; bases with no gene match: 5. The germline gives CDR1 MNHEY, CDR2 SMNVEV (reference sequence). Here the CDR3 DNA reads TGTGCCAGCAGTTTAATCGGGACAGGGTTCTACGAGCAGTACTTC. Translated: CASSLIGTGFYEQYF.